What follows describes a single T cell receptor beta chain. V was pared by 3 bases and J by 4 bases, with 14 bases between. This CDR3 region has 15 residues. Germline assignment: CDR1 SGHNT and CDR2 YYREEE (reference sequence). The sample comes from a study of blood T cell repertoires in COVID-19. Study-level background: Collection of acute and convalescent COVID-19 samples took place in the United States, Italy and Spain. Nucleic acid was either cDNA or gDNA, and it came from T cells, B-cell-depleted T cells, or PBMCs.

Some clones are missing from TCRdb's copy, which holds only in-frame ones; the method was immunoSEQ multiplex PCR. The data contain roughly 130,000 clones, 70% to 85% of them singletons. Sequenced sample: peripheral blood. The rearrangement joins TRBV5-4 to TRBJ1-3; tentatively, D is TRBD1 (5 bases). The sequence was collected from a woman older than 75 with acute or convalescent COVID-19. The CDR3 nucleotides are TGTGCCAGCAGCTACAGCGCAGGGCACGGAAACACCATATATTTT. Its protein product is CASSYSAGHGNTIYF.